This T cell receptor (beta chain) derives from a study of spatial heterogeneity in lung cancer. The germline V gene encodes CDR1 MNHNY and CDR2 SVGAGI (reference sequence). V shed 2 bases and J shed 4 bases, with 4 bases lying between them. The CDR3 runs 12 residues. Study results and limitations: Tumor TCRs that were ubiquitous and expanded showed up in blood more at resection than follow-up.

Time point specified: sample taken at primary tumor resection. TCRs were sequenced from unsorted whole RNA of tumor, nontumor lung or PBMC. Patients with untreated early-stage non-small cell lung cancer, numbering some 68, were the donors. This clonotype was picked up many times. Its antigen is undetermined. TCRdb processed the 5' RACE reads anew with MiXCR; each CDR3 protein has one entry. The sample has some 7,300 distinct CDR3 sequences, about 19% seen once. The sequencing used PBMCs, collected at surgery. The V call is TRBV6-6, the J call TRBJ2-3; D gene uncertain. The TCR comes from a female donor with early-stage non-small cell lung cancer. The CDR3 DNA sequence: TGTGCCAGCAGTTACCAGGCAGATACGCAGTATTTT. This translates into CASSYQADTQYF.